This record concerns one T cell receptor beta chain sequence. This clonotype occurred many times. Its specific antigen is unknown. The record has no base qualities; no much larger clone is one base away. This record belongs to a study of T-cell memory formation after mild COVID-19 (dated by TCRdb to about 2021). Notes on the research overall: TCR sequence clusters from the two donors were found to be largely donor specific. Longitudinal TCRalpha and TCRbeta repertoire sequencing tracked T-cell clones expanding and contracting after mild COVID-19 in a couple of donors. Two young, previously healthy adult volunteers, one female and one male, were included in the cohort.

Ficoll-Paque density gradient centrifugation was used to isolate PBMCs. Results and caveats for the whole study, not just this receptor: The second-wave clones that peaked on day 37 were not confirmed to be SARS-CoV-2 specific. Contracting CD4+ clones were located mainly in the CM and EM memory subsets, whereas CD8+ clones were found to be enriched in EMRA. Clones contracting from day 15 to 85 had balanced CD4/CD8 phenotypes, while a second wave expanding from day 15 to 37 was biased towards CD4+. Only a couple of mild cases were covered by the study, and larger cohorts that include severe cases with pre-infection samples were considered necessary. Some responding clones were detected in pre-infection memory, which suggested that pre-existing cross-reactive memory T cells had joined the SARS-CoV-2 response.

V drops 5 bases and J drops 6 bases, leaving 8 bases in between. From the cysteine up to the phenylalanine, the CDR3 has a length of 12 residues. Only the CDR3 DNA stays, 36 bases, in frame from base 1. The instrument given in TCRdb is Illumina NovaSeq 6000. TCRalpha and TCRbeta cDNA libraries were constructed by 5'RACE with constant-segment primers, with sample barcodes and unique molecular identifiers being introduced. Trizol reagent was used to extract RNA from every sample. Amplification of the libraries took two PCR steps, and the second step added a second sample barcode plus Illumina TruSeq adapters. Libraries were sequenced on an Illumina NovaSeq with 2 x 150 bp paired-end reads. As for how the authors treated the data: The reads were demultiplexed and collapsed into UMI-guided consensus sequences using migec v1.2.7. Using mixcr v2.1.11, the UMI consensuses were aligned to TRA and TRB V and J templates and assembled into clonotypes. Expanded or contracted clonotypes were those called significant by both edgeR and NoisET, with noise models trained on biological replicates. For edgeR calls, the thresholds were a false discovery rate-adjusted p below 0.01 and a log2 fold-change of 1. PCA with hierarchical clustering of max-normalized trajectories of the 1000 most abundant clonotypes was used as exploratory dynamics analysis. Separately sequenced CD4+ and CD8+ repertoires were used to assign a CD4 or CD8 phenotype to each responding clone. Starting from the raw public reads, TCRdb applied fastp trimming at Q25, assembled clones with MiXCR and retained in-frame beta chains. Rows with a matching CDR3 protein are joined into one entry that keeps the most common DNA and genes. The V and J calls were determined by TCRdb, not by the authors. This sample has approximately 240,000 distinct CDR3 sequences in its table, and about a sixth of those were observed once. The ten largest make up approximately 3.6% of the sample.

The receptor was derived from a man younger than 35 who had mild COVID-19 (a few samples of this study predate the infection). The sample titles of this study are shuffled in the database, so cell type and time point are left out; the donor was told from shared clones. Input material: PBMCs or a T cell subset sorted from them (not recorded which). Rearrangement joined TRBV12-3 or TRBV12-4 to TRBJ2-1; no D gene is confidently identified. The DNA sequence is given as TGTGCCAGCAGTCGTACAGCCAATGAGCAGTTCTTC. This encodes CASSRTANEQFF.